This TCR beta chain is drawn from a study of CD8+CD57+ T cells in acquired aplastic anemia. Study observations and caveats: A set of twenty-nine CD8+ CDR3 sequences was shared between patients and controls, and these sequences appeared highly expressed in patients.

This clonotype was counted between two and nine times. What it binds is not known. The CDR3 is 16 residues long. V lost 3 bases and J 1 base, leaving 13 bases between the germline ends. Germline V gene data show CDR1 as SGHKS and CDR2 as YYEKEE (reference sequence). Flow cytometry had shown expanded CD8+CD57+ cells in the patients chosen for sequencing. Profiling that covered TCR beta VDJ and CDR3 relied on genomic DNA as its template. Via MiXCR, TCRdb re-called the reads, giving one row per CDR3 protein. The sample has approximately 40,000 distinct CDR3 sequences, about 63% seen once. The chain joins TRBV5-5 to TRBJ2-2; tentatively, D is TRBD1 (5 bases). Sequencing was performed on sorted CD4+, CD8+, or CD8+CD57+ T cells (not recorded which) from PBMCs. The clonotype was recovered from a human donor with aplastic anemia. The DNA of the CDR3 is TGTGCCAGCAGCTCAAAGGATACAGGGAACACCGGGGAGCTGTTTTTT. It translates to CASSSKDTGNTGELFF.